Below are 9 T cell receptor beta chains sequenced from a single sample in a study of T cell repertoires in cytomegalovirus infection. TCRdb reprocessed the reads with MiXCR, giving one entry per CDR3 protein. The sample has fewer than 300,000 distinct CDR3 sequences; about 26% are singletons. Sequencing input: PBMCs. Receptors originate from a human donor in good health (CMV status not recorded). Some clones in this sample may be carry-over from other donors' samples.

This clonotype turned up a few times. J is TRBJ2-3 and V is TRBV20-1, with 14 bases lining up with TRBD2. The CDR3 extends over 15 amino acids. Trimming removed 1 base from V and 7 bases from J; junction bases left unmatched: 4. Germline CDR1 and CDR2: DFQATT and SNEGSKA (reference sequence). The CDR3: CSARGTSGGRHTQYF. Written as DNA, the CDR3 is TGCAGTGCTAGAGGGACTAGCGGGGGGCGGCATACGCAGTATTTT.

Comments on this clonotype: One junction end disagrees with the germline gene, perhaps due to a read error. This rearrangement joins TRBV6-5 to TRBJ2-1; TRBD2 matches at 13 bases. Germline loops: CDR1 MNHEY, CDR2 SVGAGI. This CDR3 spans 20 amino acids. This CDR3 reads CASSHSSLLTSGRSYNEQFF. CDR3 DNA: TGTGCCAGCAGTCACTCCTCCCTTTTGACTAGCGGGAGGTCCTACAATGAGCAGTTCTTC.

This chain links TRBV29-1 with TRBJ2-7; TRBD1 aligns across 8 bases. This CDR3 comprises 15 residues. The germline CDR1 and CDR2 sequences are SQVTM and ANQGSEA. After removal of 5 bases from V and 3 bases from J, the junction contained 12 bases not matched to a gene. CDR3 amino acids: CSVRQGLGGFYEQYF. Written as DNA, the CDR3 is TGCAGCGTTCGACAGGGGTTAGGAGGATTCTACGAGCAGTACTTC.

This clonotype has more than one count but fewer than ten. The chain has TRBV7-6 and TRBJ2-2, with a possible D match to TRBD1 (5 bases). This CDR3 has 17 residues. Trimming removed 2 bases at V and 1 base at J, with 14 bases between. Germline V gene data show CDR1 as SGHVS and CDR2 as FNYEAQ. CDR3 coding DNA: TGTGCCAGCAGCTTAATCTTAAGACAGAGGAACACCGGGGAGCTGTTTTTT. It yields the protein CASSLILRQRNTGELFF. Using reference TRBV7-6 and TRBJ2-2 for the parts outside the CDR3, the full variable domain is GAGVSQSPRYKVTKRGQDVALRCDPISGHVSLYWYRQALGQGPEFLTYFNYEAQQDKSGLPNDRFSAERPEGSISTLTIQRTEQRDSAMYRCASSLILRQRNTGELFFGEGSRLTVL.

This clonotype was seen only once. V usage is TRBV15 and J usage is TRBJ1-5; D gene uncertain. The V gene lost 5 bases and the J gene lost 2 bases, with 13 bases spanning the gap. This CDR3 contains 15 residues. Germline V gene data show CDR1 as LNHNV and CDR2 as YYDKDF (reference sequence). CDR3 in amino acids: CATSSGSNGNQPQHF. CDR3 DNA sequence: TGTGCCACCAGCTCCGGGTCAAACGGCAATCAGCCCCAGCATTTT. The full variable domain, its missing parts supplied by reference TRBV15 and TRBJ1-5, is DAMVIQNPRYQVTQFGKPVTLSCSQTLNHNVMYWYQQKSSQAPKLLFHYYDKDFNNEADTPDNFQSRRPNTSFCFLDIRSPGLGDTAMYLCATSSGSNGNQPQHFGDGTRLSIL.

This clonotype was seen more than once but under ten times. Written as DNA, the CDR3 is TGCGCCAGCAGTGAGTCCGGGGGACAGCGCGAGCAGTACTTC. Residues: CASSESGGQREQYF. This chain uses TRBV10-1 with TRBJ2-7; possible D gene TRBD1, 7 bases. There are 14 residues in the CDR3. The germline gives CDR1 WNHNN, CDR2 SYGVQD (reference sequence). Trimming pared 0 bases from V and 6 bases from J, leaving 12 bases between.

This chain connects TRBV3-1 to TRBJ1-5; unclear D gene. The DNA end is a closer match to TRBJ2-3, so the J assignment may be wrong. Per the germline V gene, CDR1 is LGHDT and CDR2 is YNNKEL (reference sequence). This CDR3 spans 15 amino acids. CDR3 nucleotides: TGTGCCAGCAGCCAAGGACCAGGTAGCAATCAGCCCCAGTATTTT. Translating gives CASSQGPGSNQPQYF.

The CDR3 DNA reads as TGCAGCGCCCCAGTAAATGCGGGGACTGAAGCTTTCTTT. Translating it yields CSAPVNAGTEAFF. The V gene is TRBV29-1, the J gene TRBJ1-1; D not certain. The CDR3 is 13 residues long. Trimming removed 7 bases at V and 5 bases at J, with 17 bases between. Germline V lookup: CDR1 SQVTM, CDR2 ANQGSEA.

This clonotype has at least ten counts. Written as DNA, the CDR3 is TGTGCCAGCAGCTTAGGGGGAAGGGAATCCTATGGCTACACCTTC. Amino acids: CASSLGGRESYGYTF. The chain combines TRBV7-2 with TRBJ1-2; D remains unclear. Trimming removed 1 base at V and 4 bases at J, with 13 bases between. This CDR3 contains 15 residues. Germline assignment: CDR1 SGHTA and CDR2 FQGNSA.